The T cell receptor (beta chain) under discussion was sequenced for a study of regulatory T cells in long-lasting Graves disease. Overall study findings and caveats: Examination was confined to peripheral blood, excluding thyroid tissue.

Researchers made TCR beta libraries by using iRepertoire HTBI primers and running Arm-PCR on CDR3 regions. One entry per CDR3 protein, called by TCRdb with MiXCR from the multiplex PCR reads. The data hold approximately 300,000 distinct CDR3 sequences, with about 20% observed a single time. Time point described: newly diagnosed GD, antithyroid drugs for less than 3 months. PBMC-extracted RNA yielded the TCR library. EDTA tubes were used for drawing around 9 milliliters of peripheral blood. Trimming removed 4 bases from V and 6 bases from J, with 10 bases in between. CDR1 MNHEY and CDR2 SVGEGT come from the germline V gene. The CDR3 loop spans 13 amino acids. About this clonotype: Its specificity is unknown.

The source was peripheral blood mononuclear cells (PBMCs), collected at new diagnosis, from a patient treated with antithyroid drugs. This receptor was obtained from a female donor with Graves disease. The J gene is TRBJ2-1, the V gene TRBV6-2 or TRBV6-3, with a possible D match to TRBD2 (6 bases). The CDR3 bases are TGTGCCAGCAGTTCGGGAGTAGTCAATGAGCAGTTCTTC. This codes for CASSSGVVNEQFF.